A selection of T cell receptor beta chains follows, all from one sample in a study of CD8 T cells in Susac syndrome. One entry per CDR3 protein results from TCRdb running MiXCR on the immunoSEQ multiplex PCR reads. The sample shows roughly 250,000 distinct CDR3 sequences, approximately 95% of them seen only once. Sequenced material: CD4+ T cells from PBMCs. These receptors all stem from a human donor with Susac syndrome. CDR3s include the opening cysteine and the closing phenylalanine or tryptophan. A D gene is named only where the DNA matches it firmly. Not every row has a clone size; where given, it reads once, few, many or a size class.

TGTGCCAGCAGCCAAAGTCCAGGGACAGCCGACAAAAAACTGTTTTTT CASSQSPGTADKKLFF TRBD1 TRBV3-1 NA TRBJ1-4
TGTGCCAGCAGAAATCCTTCCCGGGAGACCCAGTACTTC CASRNPSRETQYF NA TRBV6-6 NA TRBJ2-5
TGCGCCAGCAGCTCGTACGTGAAATCCTACAATGAGCAGTTCTTC CASSSYVKSYNEQFF NA TRBV5-1 NA TRBJ2-1
TGTGCCAGCAGGAAGTTCGGTGGGGCTAGCGGGAGGCTTGAGACCCAGTACTTC CASRKFGGASGRLETQYF TRBD2 TRBV12-3/TRBV12-4 NA TRBJ2-5
TGTGCCAGCAGCCCCTCGGGGCCACGCGGAGATACGCAGTATTTT CASSPSGPRGDTQYF NA TRBV28 once TRBJ2-3
TGTGCCAGCAGTTTTTACAGGTTCTCCGGGGCCAACGTCCTGACTTTC CASSFYRFSGANVLTF NA TRBV28 NA TRBJ2-6
TGCGCCAGCAGCTTGGATTGGGATCAGCCCCAGCATTTT CASSLDWDQPQHF NA TRBV5-1 NA TRBJ1-5
TGCAGTGCTAGTTTAAGGACTAGGGGCTGGACCCAGTACTTC CSASLRTRGWTQYF TRBD2 TRBV20-1 NA TRBJ2-5
TGTGCCAGCAGACCTCCGGACAGCTCCTACGAGCAGTACTTC CASRPPDSSYEQYF NA TRBV27 NA TRBJ2-7
TGTGCCAGCAGTTACTCTATACACCGGAACACTGAAGCTTTCTTT CASSYSIHRNTEAFF NA TRBV6-5 NA TRBJ1-1
TGTGCCAGCAGCCAAATCCGGGAGGGCGATCAATATTTT CASSQIREGDQYF TRBD2 TRBV11-2 NA TRBJ2-3
TGCGCCAGCAGCTTGGGAGACAGGGTCGGGGACACTGAAGCTTTCTTT CASSLGDRVGDTEAFF TRBD1 TRBV5-1 NA TRBJ1-1
TGTGCCAGCAGCCCCCGGGACTCGAATACTTACGAGCAGTACTTC CASSPRDSNTYEQYF NA TRBV3-1 NA TRBJ2-7
TGTGCCAGCGTCCATGGCTGGGCGGGAGCCACAGATACGCAGTATTTT CASVHGWAGATDTQYF TRBD2 TRBV2 NA TRBJ2-3
TGTGCCAGCAGTCGGAGGGGCACAGATACGCAGTATTTT CASSRRGTDTQYF NA TRBV28 NA TRBJ2-3
TGTGCCAGCAGCCCACGAGCTAGCGGGAGGGCCCTATCGCAGTACTTC CASSPRASGRALSQYF TRBD2 TRBV9 NA TRBJ2-7
TGTGCCAGCACCCCCCTTTTAGTAGCGGGAGGGACAGATACGCAGTATTTT CASTPLLVAGGTDTQYF TRBD2 TRBV7-3 NA TRBJ2-3
TGTGCCACCATAGGCAGGGACGGCGGGGAGCTGTTTTTT CATIGRDGGELFF NA TRBV24-1 once TRBJ2-2
TGCAGCGTTGAAACAGCGAGCACCTACGAGCAGTACTTC CSVETASTYEQYF NA TRBV29-1 few TRBJ2-7
TGCAGTGCTTTACCTCCAGGCACTGGCAATGAGCAGTTCTTC CSALPPGTGNEQFF NA TRBV20-1 NA TRBJ2-1
TGTGCCGAAACCTACAGGGAGAAGTACGAGCAGTACTTC CAETYREKYEQYF NA TRBV21-1 NA TRBJ2-7
TGCAGCGTCACCTTAGCAATGATCACCGGGGAGCTGTTTTTT CSVTLAMITGELFF NA TRBV29-1 once TRBJ2-2
TGTGCCAGCAGTGAGGAGGCCAATCAGCCCCAGCATTTT CASSEEANQPQHF NA TRBV6-4 NA TRBJ1-5
TGCAGCGTTGAAAAGGGGGTAAGCTCCTATGGCTACACCTTC CSVEKGVSSYGYTF NA TRBV29-1 NA TRBJ1-2
TGTGCCAGCAGTTACTCGACAGGGACTGCCTACGAGCAGTACTTC CASSYSTGTAYEQYF NA TRBV6-5 NA TRBJ2-7
TGTGCCACCCAGGATACCTACAATGAGCAGTTCTTC CATQDTYNEQFF NA TRBV24-1 NA TRBJ2-1
TGCAGCGTTGAGCTTCAGGGAGGGCTGTTAATCGCGGCAGATACGCAGTATTTT CSVELQGGLLIAADTQYF TRBD2 TRBV29-1 NA TRBJ2-3
TGTGCCAGCAGCTTAGAAGGGGGGGCGATGCAGCCCCAGCATTTT CASSLEGGAMQPQHF NA TRBV11-2 NA TRBJ1-5
TGTGCCAGCAGTTTTAGCCTCGACGCAGATACGCAGTATTTT CASSFSLDADTQYF NA TRBV27 NA TRBJ2-3
TGTGCCAGCAGCTTAGGGGGCGGAAAACTGTTTTTT CASSLGGGKLFF NA TRBV11-2 NA TRBJ1-4
TGTGCCAGCAGTTTTGTTGCAACGGGCAACTCCTACGAGCAGTACTTC CASSFVATGNSYEQYF NA TRBV12-3/TRBV12-4 NA TRBJ2-7
TGCAGTGTACCGGGACTAGCGGGAGTTGGAAAGACCCAGTACTTC CSVPGLAGVGKTQYF TRBD2 TRBV20-1 NA TRBJ2-5
TGCAGCGTGCGACTAGCGGGCAACCAAGAGACCCAGTACTTC CSVRLAGNQETQYF TRBD2 TRBV29-1 NA TRBJ2-5
TGTGCCAGCAGTCCGAGGGGGGCCACCCTGATGGATACGCAGTATTTT CASSPRGATLMDTQYF NA TRBV27 NA TRBJ2-3
TGTGCCAGCAGCCGGACCCCTAGCGGGGACTACAATGAGCAGTTCTTC CASSRTPSGDYNEQFF TRBD2 TRBV3-1 NA TRBJ2-1
TGTGCCAGCAGCGCCGACAGGACCGAGCAGTACTTC CASSADRTEQYF NA TRBV11-2 NA TRBJ2-7
TGTGCCAGCAGCTTCTGGGGGACAGGGGAGGACACTGAAGCTTTCTTT CASSFWGTGEDTEAFF TRBD1 TRBV11-2 NA TRBJ1-1
TGTGCCAGCAGTTTACCGTTGGAGCCCCAGCATTTT CASSLPLEPQHF NA TRBV28 NA TRBJ1-5
TGTGCCAGCAGTGTTAATGGGCTAGGTCAGCCCCAGCATTTT CASSVNGLGQPQHF NA TRBV2 NA TRBJ1-5
TGTGCCAGCAGGCGGACTAGCACAGATACGCAGTATTTT CASRRTSTDTQYF NA TRBV6-5 NA TRBJ2-3
TGTGCCTGGAGTGAGTCGAAGGAGACCCAGTACTTC CAWSESKETQYF NA TRBV30 NA TRBJ2-5
TGTGCCAGCAGCCCCCCTAGCGACTACACCGGGGAGCTGTTTTTT CASSPPSDYTGELFF NA TRBV3-1 NA TRBJ2-2
TGTGCCAGCCGTAGGAAGAAAGCTTTCTTT CASRRKKAFF NA TRBV6-5 NA TRBJ1-1
TGCAGTGCTAGAGTTTCGGGCTCAGGCACAGATACGCAGTATTTT CSARVSGSGTDTQYF NA TRBV20-1 NA TRBJ2-3
TGTGCCAGCAGGATATCCAGCTCGAGCTACGAGCAGTACTTC CASRISSSSYEQYF NA TRBV3-1 NA TRBJ2-7
TGTGCCACCAGCGTTCTAGCGGGATTCTACGAGCAGTACTTC CATSVLAGFYEQYF TRBD2 TRBV15 NA TRBJ2-7